A selection of T cell receptor beta chains follows, all from one sample in a study of CD8 T cells in ankylosing spondylitis. A single record per CDR3 protein comes from TCRdb applying MiXCR to the 5' RACE reads. The sample includes 750,000 to 850,000 distinct CDR3 sequences, over 9.5% of them seen just once. Sequenced sample: blood, either unsorted or a sorted T cell fraction (not recorded which). The receptors come from a male donor with ankylosing spondylitis. The CDR3 runs from the conserved cysteine through the conserved F or W. The D gene is left open where the match is weak. Expanded clones are given a class, and other clones once, few, many or no size at all.

abundance: NA; d_gene: NA; j_gene: TRBJ1-1; v_gene: TRBV29-1; CDR3nt: TGCAGCGCCGCGGACAGCTACACTGAAGCTTTCTTT; CDR3aa: CSAADSYTEAFF
abundance: few; d_gene: NA; j_gene: TRBJ2-7; v_gene: TRBV28; CDR3nt: TGTGCCAGCAGTCCAATGCAGGGCCTGCGCCCCTACTACGAGCAGTACTTC; CDR3aa: CASSPMQGLRPYYEQYF
abundance: NA; d_gene: NA; j_gene: TRBJ2-7; v_gene: TRBV20-1; CDR3nt: TGCAGTGCTAGAGTGGAAGAGTACGAGCAGTACTTC; CDR3aa: CSARVEEYEQYF
abundance: many; d_gene: TRBD1; j_gene: TRBJ1-2; v_gene: TRBV4-2; CDR3nt: TGTGCCAGCAGCCAAGGGTACAGGGGGATAGATGGCTACACCTTC; CDR3aa: CASSQGYRGIDGYTF
abundance: many; d_gene: NA; j_gene: TRBJ2-1; v_gene: TRBV7-2; CDR3nt: TGTGCCAGCAGCTTAAACGGCGAGCATGAGCAGTTCTTC; CDR3aa: CASSLNGEHEQFF
abundance: NA; d_gene: NA; j_gene: TRBJ1-1; v_gene: TRBV29-1; CDR3nt: TGCAGCGTTGAAGAAGGCGAGGGCGCTGAAGCTTTCTTT; CDR3aa: CSVEEGEGAEAFF
abundance: NA; d_gene: TRBD1; j_gene: TRBJ1-4; v_gene: TRBV4-1; CDR3nt: TGCGCCAGCAGCCGCTTACCCGGGACAGGGCCCTGGGAACTGTTTTTT; CDR3aa: CASSRLPGTGPWELFF
abundance: NA; d_gene: NA; j_gene: TRBJ2-7; v_gene: TRBV6-1; CDR3nt: TGTGCCAGCAGTGAAGCCGGGAATTACTACGAGCAGTACTTC; CDR3aa: CASSEAGNYYEQYF
abundance: many; d_gene: NA; j_gene: TRBJ2-7; v_gene: TRBV28; CDR3nt: TGTGCCAGCAGTTTAGATCGGCCGCGGGAGCAGTACTTC; CDR3aa: CASSLDRPREQYF
abundance: many; d_gene: NA; j_gene: TRBJ2-4; v_gene: TRBV5-1; CDR3nt: TGCGCCAGCAGCTTGATTGGTAAAAACATTCAGTACTTC; CDR3aa: CASSLIGKNIQYF
abundance: NA; d_gene: NA; j_gene: TRBJ1-5; v_gene: TRBV20-1; CDR3nt: TGCAGTGCTGCGGGACGGAGTAAGCCCCAGCATTTT; CDR3aa: CSAAGRSKPQHF
abundance: few; d_gene: NA; j_gene: TRBJ2-2; v_gene: TRBV5-1; CDR3nt: TGCGCCAGCAGCGGACCAGGGGGGGGTTTAACCGGGGAGCTGTTTTTT; CDR3aa: CASSGPGGGLTGELFF
abundance: NA; d_gene: TRBD2; j_gene: TRBJ2-1; v_gene: TRBV5-5; CDR3nt: TGTGCCAGCAGCTTCATAGTAGCGGGAGGGCCTAATGAGCAGTTCTTC; CDR3aa: CASSFIVAGGPNEQFF
abundance: NA; d_gene: NA; j_gene: TRBJ2-6; v_gene: TRBV7-2; CDR3nt: TGTGCCAGCAGCCGAGGGACATACCTGACTTTC; CDR3aa: CASSRGTYLTF
abundance: few; d_gene: NA; j_gene: TRBJ1-6; v_gene: TRBV7-6; CDR3nt: TGTGCCAGCAGAACCGGGACAAGTAATTCACCCCTCCACTTT; CDR3aa: CASRTGTSNSPLHF
abundance: few; d_gene: TRBD1; j_gene: TRBJ1-5; v_gene: TRBV4-3; CDR3nt: TGCGCCAGCAGCCAAGAGTTAATAAGACAGGGCCATCAGCCCCAGCATTTT; CDR3aa: CASSQELIRQGHQPQHF
abundance: NA; d_gene: TRBD2; j_gene: TRBJ2-7; v_gene: TRBV3-1; CDR3nt: TGTGCCAGCAGCCCACTACCTGCGACTAGCGGGAGAGTCATCGAGCAGTACTTC; CDR3aa: CASSPLPATSGRVIEQYF
abundance: few; d_gene: NA; j_gene: TRBJ2-7; v_gene: TRBV7-2; CDR3nt: TGTGCCAGCAGCTTAGTGGCAGCTTCCTACGAGCAGTACTTC; CDR3aa: CASSLVAASYEQYF
abundance: many; d_gene: NA; j_gene: TRBJ1-1; v_gene: TRBV6-5; CDR3nt: TGTGCCAGCAGTTCTCTCGTGAACACTGAAGCTTTCTTT; CDR3aa: CASSSLVNTEAFF
abundance: few; d_gene: TRBD1; j_gene: TRBJ1-1; v_gene: TRBV6-1; CDR3nt: TGTGCCAGCAGTAGACGGGACAGGGGAAATGAAGCTTTCTTT; CDR3aa: CASSRRDRGNEAFF
abundance: NA; d_gene: NA; j_gene: TRBJ2-2; v_gene: TRBV20-1; CDR3nt: TGCAGTGCTAGAGGCGACATAACGAACACCGGGGAGCTGTTTTTT; CDR3aa: CSARGDITNTGELFF
abundance: few; d_gene: NA; j_gene: TRBJ2-5; v_gene: TRBV14; CDR3nt: TGTGCCAGCAGCCAAGGGCGAGGGACCCAGTACTTC; CDR3aa: CASSQGRGTQYF
abundance: NA; d_gene: NA; j_gene: TRBJ2-7; v_gene: TRBV7-8; CDR3nt: TGTGCCAGCAGCTTAAGGATAAGGGCAGGAAACTACGAGCAGTACTTC; CDR3aa: CASSLRIRAGNYEQYF
abundance: NA; d_gene: TRBD1; j_gene: TRBJ2-7; v_gene: TRBV5-6; CDR3nt: TGTGCCAGCACCTTCGTTCGGACAGGGCAACAGTACTTC; CDR3aa: CASTFVRTGQQYF
abundance: few; d_gene: TRBD2; j_gene: TRBJ2-5; v_gene: TRBV5-1; CDR3nt: TGCGCCAGCAGCTACGGAGCGGGGCAAGAGACCCAGTACTTC; CDR3aa: CASSYGAGQETQYF
abundance: NA; d_gene: TRBD2; j_gene: TRBJ2-3; v_gene: TRBV20-1; CDR3nt: TGCAGTGCTAGCGGGGGGGAGAGTATTGGGCAGTATTTT; CDR3aa: CSASGGESIGQYF
abundance: NA; d_gene: NA; j_gene: TRBJ2-3; v_gene: TRBV7-6; CDR3nt: TGTGCCAGCAGCTCTCAGCCCACAGATACGCAGTATTTT; CDR3aa: CASSSQPTDTQYF
abundance: few; d_gene: TRBD1; j_gene: TRBJ2-3; v_gene: TRBV5-1; CDR3nt: TGCGCCAGCAGCTTAAACAGGGGGCTTGGCGATACGCAGTATTTT; CDR3aa: CASSLNRGLGDTQYF
abundance: few; d_gene: NA; j_gene: TRBJ2-2; v_gene: TRBV15; CDR3nt: TGTGCCACCAGCAGAGCGAACACCGGGGAGCTGTTTTTT; CDR3aa: CATSRANTGELFF
abundance: few; d_gene: NA; j_gene: TRBJ2-3; v_gene: TRBV15; CDR3nt: TGTGCCACCAGCAGAGATCCGGGCTACACAGATACGCAGTATTTT; CDR3aa: CATSRDPGYTDTQYF
abundance: NA; d_gene: TRBD2; j_gene: TRBJ2-3; v_gene: TRBV2; CDR3nt: TGTGCCAGCAGTTCCGGGGAGGGAGATACGCAGTATTTT; CDR3aa: CASSSGEGDTQYF
abundance: few; d_gene: TRBD1; j_gene: TRBJ1-1; v_gene: TRBV5-6; CDR3nt: TGTGCCAGCAGCTTACAGGGGCCTATTATGGAAGCTTTCTTT; CDR3aa: CASSLQGPIMEAFF
abundance: NA; d_gene: NA; j_gene: TRBJ1-6; v_gene: TRBV5-1; CDR3nt: TGCGCCAGCAGCTTGGGAAGGGGAACTTCACCCCTCCACTTT; CDR3aa: CASSLGRGTSPLHF
abundance: many; d_gene: NA; j_gene: TRBJ1-2; v_gene: TRBV12-3/TRBV12-4; CDR3nt: TGTGCCAGCAGTTTATTGTTTGGCTACACCTTC; CDR3aa: CASSLLFGYTF
abundance: NA; d_gene: NA; j_gene: TRBJ2-5; v_gene: TRBV20-1; CDR3nt: TGCAGTGCCAGGACCCCCCTGACGTCCCAGTACTTC; CDR3aa: CSARTPLTSQYF
abundance: many; d_gene: NA; j_gene: TRBJ1-3; v_gene: TRBV5-1; CDR3nt: TGCGCCAGCAGCTCCCAGGGAGGTACTGGAAACACCATATATTTT; CDR3aa: CASSSQGGTGNTIYF
abundance: NA; d_gene: NA; j_gene: TRBJ2-2; v_gene: TRBV5-1; CDR3nt: TGCGCCAGCAGCTTGGGCAGTAGCACCGGGGAGCTGTTTTTT; CDR3aa: CASSLGSSTGELFF
abundance: many; d_gene: TRBD2; j_gene: TRBJ2-1; v_gene: TRBV29-1; CDR3nt: TGCAGCGTTGAAGGATGGGGACTAGCGGGAGTAACGGGGAATGAGCAGTTCTTC; CDR3aa: CSVEGWGLAGVTGNEQFF
abundance: few; d_gene: NA; j_gene: TRBJ2-1; v_gene: TRBV5-1; CDR3nt: TGCGCCAGCAGCCCGAGGGGGGTGGGCGGGAGAAACAATGAGCAGTTCTTC; CDR3aa: CASSPRGVGGRNNEQFF
abundance: NA; d_gene: TRBD2; j_gene: TRBJ2-1; v_gene: TRBV5-6; CDR3nt: TGTGCCAGCAGCCGACTAGCGCAGGATGAGCAGTTCTTC; CDR3aa: CASSRLAQDEQFF
abundance: many; d_gene: NA; j_gene: TRBJ2-3; v_gene: TRBV20-1; CDR3nt: TGCAGTGCTAGAGTGGCTCCAGATACGCAGTATTTT; CDR3aa: CSARVAPDTQYF
abundance: few; d_gene: NA; j_gene: TRBJ2-7; v_gene: TRBV5-1; CDR3nt: TGCGCCAGCAGCTTGCGAGGGGATCCCGTCTCCTACGAGCAGTACTTC; CDR3aa: CASSLRGDPVSYEQYF
abundance: NA; d_gene: NA; j_gene: TRBJ1-1; v_gene: TRBV5-1; CDR3nt: TGCGCCAGCAGTTACGGGACATCGAACATTGAAGCTTTCTTT; CDR3aa: CASSYGTSNIEAFF
abundance: NA; d_gene: TRBD2; j_gene: TRBJ2-1; v_gene: TRBV9; CDR3nt: TGTGCCAGCAGCGTGATTAGCGGGAATGAGCAGTTCTTC; CDR3aa: CASSVISGNEQFF
abundance: few; d_gene: TRBD1; j_gene: TRBJ2-6; v_gene: TRBV29-1; CDR3nt: TGCAGCCATTCCCGGGACAGGGCCTCCTCTGGGGCCAACGTCCTGACTTTC; CDR3aa: CSHSRDRASSGANVLTF
abundance: many; d_gene: NA; j_gene: TRBJ2-7; v_gene: TRBV20-1; CDR3nt: TGCAGTGCATCTCCCGGGGTGACCTACGAGCAGTACTTC; CDR3aa: CSASPGVTYEQYF
abundance: few; d_gene: TRBD1; j_gene: TRBJ1-4; v_gene: TRBV18; CDR3nt: TGTGCCAGCTCACCGCGGGGACAGGGGGCCGCTAATGAAAAACTGTTTTTT; CDR3aa: CASSPRGQGAANEKLFF
abundance: NA; d_gene: TRBD1; j_gene: TRBJ2-5; v_gene: TRBV20-1; CDR3nt: TGCAGTGCCCCGGGACAGGCGACCGGGACCCAGTACTTC; CDR3aa: CSAPGQATGTQYF
abundance: once; d_gene: NA; j_gene: TRBJ1-1; v_gene: TRBV5-1; CDR3nt: TGCGCCAGCAGCCCGAAATCTACTCTTTCTGGGAACACTGAAGCTTTCTTT; CDR3aa: CASSPKSTLSGNTEAFF